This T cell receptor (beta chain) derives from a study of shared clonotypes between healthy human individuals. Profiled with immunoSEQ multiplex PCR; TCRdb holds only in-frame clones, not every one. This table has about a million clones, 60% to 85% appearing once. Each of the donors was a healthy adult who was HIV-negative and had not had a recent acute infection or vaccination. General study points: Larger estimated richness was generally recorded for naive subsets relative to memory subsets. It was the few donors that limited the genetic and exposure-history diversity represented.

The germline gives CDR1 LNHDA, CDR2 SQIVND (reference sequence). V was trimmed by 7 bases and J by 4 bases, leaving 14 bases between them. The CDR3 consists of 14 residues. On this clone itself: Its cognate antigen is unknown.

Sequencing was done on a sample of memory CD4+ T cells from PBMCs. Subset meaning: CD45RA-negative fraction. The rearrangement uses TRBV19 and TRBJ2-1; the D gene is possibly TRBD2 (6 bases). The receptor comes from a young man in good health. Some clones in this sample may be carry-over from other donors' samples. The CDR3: CASKGASVYNEQFF. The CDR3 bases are TGTGCCAGTAAAGGGGCTAGCGTTTACAATGAGCAGTTCTTC.